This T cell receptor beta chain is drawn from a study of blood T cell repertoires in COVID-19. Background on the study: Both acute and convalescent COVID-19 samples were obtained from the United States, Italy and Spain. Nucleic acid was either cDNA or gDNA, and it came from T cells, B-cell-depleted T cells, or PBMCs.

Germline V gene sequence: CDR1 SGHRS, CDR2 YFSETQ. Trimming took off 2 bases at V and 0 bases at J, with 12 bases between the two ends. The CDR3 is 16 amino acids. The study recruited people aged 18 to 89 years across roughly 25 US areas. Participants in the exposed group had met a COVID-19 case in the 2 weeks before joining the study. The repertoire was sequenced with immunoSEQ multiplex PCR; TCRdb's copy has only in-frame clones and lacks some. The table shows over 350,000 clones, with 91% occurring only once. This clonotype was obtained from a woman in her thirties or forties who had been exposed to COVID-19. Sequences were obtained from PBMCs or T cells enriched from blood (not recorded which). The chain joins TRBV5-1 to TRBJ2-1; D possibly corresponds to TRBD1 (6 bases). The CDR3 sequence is CASSFQGTSSYNEQFF. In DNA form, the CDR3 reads TGCGCCAGCAGCTTCCAGGGGACCAGCTCCTACAATGAGCAGTTCTTC.